The 5 T cell receptor beta chains reported below all come from one sample, sequenced in a study of T cells after posttransplantation cyclophosphamide. Assay used: immunoSEQ multiplex PCR; TCRdb lists only in-frame clones, some missing. The sample lists roughly 12,000 clones; around 95% were seen once. The sequencing input was naive CD8+ T cells sorted from PBMCs. All receptors derive from a man aged 30 to 39 in good health and a related stem cell transplant donor.

The chain recombines TRBV5-5 with TRBJ2-7; D is possibly TRBD1 (6 bases). Trimming pared 2 bases from V and 2 bases from J, leaving 14 bases between. This CDR3 region has 15 residues. CDR1 is SGHKS and CDR2 is YYEKEE in the germline V gene (reference sequence). The CDR3 loop is CASSFTGQLPYEQYF. CDR3 in DNA: TGTGCCAGCAGCTTCACCGGACAGTTACCCTACGAGCAGTACTTC. Looking up the rest from reference TRBV5-5 and TRBJ2-7 gives the full variable domain: DAGVTQSPTHLIKTRGQQVTLRCSPISGHKSVSWYQQVLGQGPQFIFQYYEKEERGRGNFPDRFSARQFPNYSSELNVNALLLGDSALYLCASSFTGQLPYEQYFGPGTRLTVT.

The CDR3 sequence is CASSYKRGGQETQYF. The CDR3, as DNA: TGTGCCAGCAGTTACAAACGGGGGGGACAAGAGACCCAGTACTTC. This chain joins TRBV6-5 and TRBJ2-5; TRBD2 matches 8 bases. Germline V gene data show CDR1 as MNHEY and CDR2 as SVGAGI. V trimming: 2 bases; J trimming: 2 bases; junction bases outside the gene matches: 4. CDR3 length equals 15 residues.

The V gene is TRBV7-6, the J gene TRBJ2-1; TRBD1 is a possible D gene (6 bases). The CDR3 length is 16 residues. Germline V CDR1 and CDR2: SGHVS, FNYEAQ. The V and J ends lost 0 bases and 0 bases respectively, with 9 bases between them. CDR3 protein: CASSLAGTRSYNEQFF. The CDR3 nucleotides are TGTGCCAGCAGCTTAGCTGGGACACGCTCCTACAATGAGCAGTTCTTC.

The count of this clone is one. This sequence joins TRBV13 and TRBJ2-1; TRBD2 might be the D (6 bases). CDR1 and CDR2 from the germline V gene are PRHDT and FYEKMQ (reference sequence). CDR3 length: 15 amino acids. V was shortened by 2 bases and J by 5 bases, with 13 bases between the two germline ends. The CDR3 is CASSLTVGRNNEQFF. CDR3 sequence (DNA): TGTGCCAGCAGCTTAACTGTAGGGAGGAACAATGAGCAGTTCTTC.

As DNA, the CDR3 is TGTGCCAGCAGTTTGACGGCGGAGTCCTACGAGCAGTACTTC. It encodes CASSLTAESYEQYF. The genes are TRBV28 and TRBJ2-7; no clear D. From germline, CDR1 is MDHEN and CDR2 SYDVKM. V gave up 3 bases and J gave up 1 base, with 10 bases separating them. The CDR3 contains 14 residues.